This T cell receptor (beta chain) was captured in a study of blood T cell repertoires in COVID-19. To note about this clone: Other DNA sequences of this sample code for an identical CDR3.

CDR3 length equals 14 residues. Germline V gene data show CDR1 as SGHRS and CDR2 as YFSETQ. The junction had 3 bases not matched to a gene; V was cut back by 4 bases and J by 4 bases. In the original processing: Scientists estimated how many nucleated cells there were by amplifying reference gene primers. Only in-frame clones appear in the TCRdb table, and some are missing; sequencing was by immunoSEQ multiplex PCR. V, J and clone size derive from that table, while D and trimming were established from the DNA sequence. The top ten hold roughly 1.1% of the sample, which has roughly 400,000 clones, approximately 92% seen once.

Input material: PBMCs or T cells enriched from blood (not recorded which). This sequence was found in a young man who had recovered from COVID-19. The chain joins TRBV5-1 to TRBJ1-5; 9 positions agree with TRBD1. In DNA, the CDR3 is TGCGCCAGCAGCCCAGGACAGGGGAATCAGCCCCAGCATTTT. Translation: CASSPGQGNQPQHF.